This T cell receptor beta chain was found in a study of beta chain features in type 1 diabetes. General study results and limits: The similarity of naive, central memory and Treg TCRB repertoires appeared greater among patients than among healthy donors. With patients and controls alike, PCR might favor shorter templates to an equal degree.

V lost 5 bases, J lost 7 bases, and 12 bases lay in between. Germline V CDR1 and CDR2: SGHVS, FNYEAQ. This CDR3 region has 12 residues. Regarding this clone: Antigen: not known.

TCRB transcripts that were expressed got sequenced, as all of the isolated RNA had been reverse transcribed. Naive, central memory and regulatory T cell samples averaged about 3.3 million immunoSEQ reads each. Measured with immunoSEQ multiplex PCR; TCRdb has only the in-frame clones, and not every one. The data contain under 950,000 clones, about a sixth of them seen just once; the ten biggest clones take up 0.02% to 0.025%. Sorted CD4+ subsets: naive, central memory, regulatory, stem cell-like memory (CD45RO/CCR7/CD25/CD127/CD95/CD27 panel). Sequenced sample: naive CD4+ T cells from blood. The TCR sequence derives from a woman younger than 30 in good health. This chain connects TRBV7-6 to TRBJ2-7; D gene ambiguous. The CDR3 here is CASSQILKEQYF. For the CDR3, the DNA is TGTGCCAGCAGCCAGATACTGAAAGAGCAGTACTTC.